The rows below give T cell receptor beta chains drawn from one sample of a study of T cells in Graves' hyperthyroidism and ophthalmopathy. TCRdb re-called the multiplex PCR reads with MiXCR, one entry per CDR3 protein. The repertoire consists of around 540,000 distinct CDR3 sequences, with just over 45% occurring once and the leading ten covering 8.2%. Sequenced: peripheral blood or thyroid tissue (not recorded which). The receptors were gathered from a woman in her late teens or twenties with Graves' hyperthyroidism. The CDR3 runs from the conserved cysteine through the conserved F or W. The order of the fields is J gene, D gene, clone size, V gene, CDR3 protein, CDR3 DNA. The D gene is left open where the match is weak. Where a row states a size, it is once, few, many or the class of an expanded clone; other rows omit it.

J gene: TRBJ1-5; D gene: .; clone size: few; V gene: TRBV19; CDR3 protein: CASSAVSPGQPQHF; CDR3 DNA: TGTGCCAGTAGTGCCGTCTCGCCAGGTCAGCCCCAGCATTTT
J gene: TRBJ2-7; D gene: .; clone size: many; V gene: TRBV10-3; CDR3 protein: CAISEDGGFSYEQYF; CDR3 DNA: TGTGCCATCAGTGAGGATGGCGGCTTCTCCTACGAGCAGTACTTC
J gene: TRBJ2-5; D gene: .; clone size: few; V gene: TRBV7-9; CDR3 protein: CASSFGQGGFYEQYF; CDR3 DNA: .
J gene: TRBJ2-2; D gene: .; clone size: .; V gene: TRBV7-2; CDR3 protein: CASSLEMRGELFF; CDR3 DNA: TGTGCCAGCAGCTTAGAGATGAGGGGGGAGCTGTTTTTT
J gene: TRBJ2-2; D gene: .; clone size: few; V gene: TRBV7-2; CDR3 protein: CASSQGIAGELFF; CDR3 DNA: TGTGCCAGCAGCCAGGGGATAGCCGGGGAGCTGTTTTTT
J gene: TRBJ1-5; D gene: .; clone size: few; V gene: TRBV10-3; CDR3 protein: CASSEVRHTQPQHF; CDR3 DNA: TGTGCCAGCAGTGAAGTCCGACATACCCAGCCCCAGCATTTT
J gene: TRBJ1-1; D gene: .; clone size: many; V gene: TRBV9; CDR3 protein: CASSVDGNTEAFF; CDR3 DNA: TGTGCCAGTAGTGTGGACGGGAACACTGAAGCTTTCTTT
J gene: TRBJ1-1; D gene: .; clone size: once; V gene: TRBV19; CDR3 protein: CASLGPGRLGEAFF; CDR3 DNA: TGTGCCAGCCTGGGACCTGGACGGCTCGGTGAAGCTTTCTTT
J gene: TRBJ2-7; D gene: TRBD2; clone size: .; V gene: TRBV25-1; CDR3 protein: CASSVEWGGGGYEQYF; CDR3 DNA: TGTGCCAGCAGCGTTGAATGGGGGGGAGGCGGCTACGAGCAGTACTTC
J gene: TRBJ2-5; D gene: .; clone size: .; V gene: TRBV5-1; CDR3 protein: CASYREAGETQYF; CDR3 DNA: TGCGCCAGCTATAGGGAGGCCGGGGAGACCCAGTACTTC
J gene: TRBJ1-2; D gene: .; clone size: .; V gene: TRBV10-3; CDR3 protein: CATQSGTTANYGYTF; CDR3 DNA: TGTGCCACCCAGAGTGGGACGACTGCTAACTATGGCTACACCTTC
J gene: TRBJ1-4; D gene: .; clone size: .; V gene: TRBV20-1; CDR3 protein: CSARDPGPANEKLFF; CDR3 DNA: TGCAGTGCTAGAGATCCAGGGCCAGCTAATGAAAAACTGTTTTTT
J gene: TRBJ1-5; D gene: TRBD1; clone size: .; V gene: TRBV19; CDR3 protein: CASSPNRGGYIQPQHF; CDR3 DNA: TGTGCCAGTAGCCCGAACAGGGGAGGTTATATCCAGCCCCAGCATTTT
J gene: TRBJ2-7; D gene: TRBD1; clone size: many; V gene: TRBV7-9; CDR3 protein: CASEGQMSYEQYF; CDR3 DNA: TGTGCCAGCGAGGGACAGATGTCCTACGAGCAGTACTTC
J gene: TRBJ2-3; D gene: .; clone size: .; V gene: TRBV11-2; CDR3 protein: CASSEGYTQYF; CDR3 DNA: TGTGCCAGCAGCGAGGGGTATACGCAGTATTTT
J gene: TRBJ2-7; D gene: .; clone size: .; V gene: TRBV7-8; CDR3 protein: CASSLAPGYEQYF; CDR3 DNA: TGTGCCAGCAGCTTGGCCCCAGGGTACGAGCAGTACTTC
J gene: TRBJ2-3; D gene: .; clone size: .; V gene: TRBV7-8; CDR3 protein: CASSPRTPTDTQYF; CDR3 DNA: TGTGCCAGCAGCCCCCGGACTCCCACAGATACGCAGTATTTT
J gene: TRBJ2-7; D gene: .; clone size: .; V gene: TRBV10-3; CDR3 protein: CAISSLRRGPYEQYF; CDR3 DNA: TGTGCCATCAGTAGTCTCCGCCGGGGCCCCTACGAGCAGTACTTC
J gene: TRBJ1-5; D gene: TRBD1; clone size: few; V gene: TRBV6-5; CDR3 protein: CASKGQGARQPQHF; CDR3 DNA: TGTGCCAGCAAGGGACAGGGGGCAAGGCAGCCCCAGCATTTT
J gene: TRBJ1-1; D gene: TRBD1; clone size: .; V gene: TRBV13; CDR3 protein: CASSLDRGGGEAFF; CDR3 DNA: TGTGCCAGCAGTCTCGACAGGGGTGGCGGCGAAGCTTTCTTT
J gene: TRBJ2-6; D gene: .; clone size: few; V gene: TRBV7-4; CDR3 protein: CASSRWTGSSGANVLTF; CDR3 DNA: TGTGCCAGCAGCCGATGGACCGGTAGCTCTGGGGCCAACGTCCTGACTTTC
J gene: TRBJ1-6; D gene: .; clone size: .; V gene: TRBV15; CDR3 protein: CASSRGTVSSSPLHF; CDR3 DNA: TGTGCCAGCAGCAGAGGGACGGTCTCCTCTTCACCCCTCCACTTT
J gene: TRBJ2-5; D gene: .; clone size: .; V gene: TRBV2; CDR3 protein: CARSGGRETQYF; CDR3 DNA: TGTGCCAGATCCGGGGGGCGGGAGACCCAGTACTTC
J gene: TRBJ1-4; D gene: TRBD1; clone size: .; V gene: TRBV4-1; CDR3 protein: CASSQGTATNEKLFF; CDR3 DNA: TGCGCCAGCAGCCAGGGGACAGCAACTAATGAAAAACTGTTTTTT
J gene: TRBJ1-1; D gene: .; clone size: few; V gene: TRBV29-1; CDR3 protein: CSVGTGRNTEAFF; CDR3 DNA: TGCAGCGTTGGTACAGGGCGGAACACTGAAGCTTTCTTT
J gene: TRBJ1-1; D gene: TRBD1; clone size: once; V gene: TRBV29-1; CDR3 protein: CSAAGTGPEAFF; CDR3 DNA: TGCAGCGCAGCCGGGACAGGGCCTGAAGCTTTCTTT
J gene: TRBJ2-7; D gene: .; clone size: few; V gene: TRBV2; CDR3 protein: CASSKSPGYEQYF; CDR3 DNA: TGTGCCAGCAGTAAAAGTCCGGGTTACGAGCAGTACTTC
J gene: TRBJ2-2; D gene: TRBD1; clone size: few; V gene: TRBV24-1; CDR3 protein: CATSARGPTGELFF; CDR3 DNA: TGTGCCACCAGTGCCAGGGGGCCAACCGGGGAGCTGTTTTTT